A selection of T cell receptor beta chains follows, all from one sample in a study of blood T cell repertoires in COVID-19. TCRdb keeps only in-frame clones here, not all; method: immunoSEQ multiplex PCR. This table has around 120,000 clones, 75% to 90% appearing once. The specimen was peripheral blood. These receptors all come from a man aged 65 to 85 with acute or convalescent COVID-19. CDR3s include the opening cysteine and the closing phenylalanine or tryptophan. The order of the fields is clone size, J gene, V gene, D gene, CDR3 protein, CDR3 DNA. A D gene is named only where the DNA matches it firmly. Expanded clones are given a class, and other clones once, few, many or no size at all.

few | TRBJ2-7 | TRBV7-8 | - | CASSSRRGSSYEQYF | TGTGCCAGCAGCTCCCGACGAGGGTCGTCCTACGAGCAGTACTTC
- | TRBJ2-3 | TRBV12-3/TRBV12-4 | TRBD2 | CASTLSGNKEYF | TGTGCCAGCACTTTAAGCGGGAATAAGGAATATTTT
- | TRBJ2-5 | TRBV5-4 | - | CASSRASGNQETQYF | TGTGCCAGCAGTCGCGCTTCAGGGAACCAAGAGACCCAGTACTTC
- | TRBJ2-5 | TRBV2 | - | CASRKDSLVETQYF | TGTGCCAGCAGAAAGGACAGTTTAGTTGAGACCCAGTACTTC
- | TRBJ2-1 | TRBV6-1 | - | CASSARQSVSYNEQFF | TGTGCCAGCAGTGCCCGACAATCTGTGTCCTACAATGAGCAGTTCTTC
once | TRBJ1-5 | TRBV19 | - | CASKGPGDNQPQHF | TGTGCCAGTAAGGGTCCAGGGGACAATCAGCCCCAGCATTTT
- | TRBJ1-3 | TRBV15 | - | CATRGPQPTDTIYF | TGTGCCACCAGGGGGCCGCAGCCGACGGACACCATATATTTT
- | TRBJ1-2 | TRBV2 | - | CASSADKRYGYTF | TGTGCCAGCAGTGCGGACAAGCGCTATGGCTACACCTTC
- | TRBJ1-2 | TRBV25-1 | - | CASSVGGSGAYGYTF | TGTGCCAGCAGTGTGGGGGGGTCCGGGGCTTATGGCTACACCTTC
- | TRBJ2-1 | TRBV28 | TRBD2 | CASSLPAGNYNEQFF | TGTGCCAGCAGTTTGCCAGCGGGGAATTACAATGAGCAGTTCTTC
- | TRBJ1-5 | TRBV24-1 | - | CATSDLGQGRGQPQHF | TGTGCCACCAGTGATTTGGGCCAGGGAAGGGGTCAGCCCCAGCATTTT
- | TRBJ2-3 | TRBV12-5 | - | CASGEANTDTQYF | TGTGCTAGTGGGGAAGCGAACACAGATACGCAGTATTTT
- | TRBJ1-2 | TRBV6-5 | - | CASSPNGRWNYGYTF | TGTGCCAGCAGCCCAAACGGTCGGTGGAACTATGGCTACACCTTC
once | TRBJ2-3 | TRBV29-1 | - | CSVGLGASIADTQYF | TGCAGCGTTGGGCTAGGGGCGAGCATCGCAGATACGCAGTATTTT
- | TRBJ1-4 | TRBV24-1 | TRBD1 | CASGQGRDEKLFF | TGTGCCAGCGGACAGGGGCGTGATGAAAAACTGTTTTTT
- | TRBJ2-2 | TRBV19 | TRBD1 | CASSSRGQGGTGELFF | TGTGCCAGTAGTTCAAGAGGACAGGGGGGCACCGGGGAGCTGTTTTTT
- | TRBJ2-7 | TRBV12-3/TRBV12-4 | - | CASSLFSQGQYF | TGTGCCAGCAGTTTATTCTCACAGGGGCAGTACTTC
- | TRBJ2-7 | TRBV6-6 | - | CASISLGPRYF | TGTGCCAGCATTTCATTGGGCCCGCGATACTTC
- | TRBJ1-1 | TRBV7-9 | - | CASSRRTLEGAFF | TGTGCCAGCAGCCGACGGACTCTGGAAGGAGCTTTCTTT
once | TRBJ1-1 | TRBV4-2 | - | CASSQDPGTLNTEAFF | TGTGCCAGCAGCCAAGATCCGGGGACACTGAACACTGAAGCTTTCTTT
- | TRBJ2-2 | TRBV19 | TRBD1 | CASKGRQGSGELFF | TGTGCCAGTAAGGGGAGACAGGGGTCCGGGGAGCTGTTTTTT
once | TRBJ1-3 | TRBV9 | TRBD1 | CASSVGQGKGNTIYF | TGTGCCAGCAGCGTAGGACAGGGCAAGGGAAACACCATATATTTT
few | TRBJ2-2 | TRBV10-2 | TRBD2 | CASQAGANTGELFF | TGCGCCAGCCAGGCGGGGGCGAACACCGGGGAGCTGTTTTTT
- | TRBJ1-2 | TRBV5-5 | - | CASSLGGGQKYGYTF | TGTGCCAGCAGCTTGGGGGGAGGGCAGAAATATGGCTACACCTTC
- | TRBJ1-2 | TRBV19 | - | CASSGRPANYGYTF | TGTGCCAGTTCAGGAAGGCCGGCTAACTATGGCTACACCTTC
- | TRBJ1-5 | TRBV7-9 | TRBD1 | CASSLGRQGPYSNQPQHF | TGTGCCAGCAGCTTAGGAAGACAGGGCCCCTATAGCAATCAGCCCCAGCATTTT
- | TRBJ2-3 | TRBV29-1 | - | CSVVSGVDTQYF | TGCAGCGTTGTATCCGGGGTGGATACGCAGTATTTT
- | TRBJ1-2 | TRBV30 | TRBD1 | CAWQLPGQGYGYTF | TGTGCCTGGCAGCTACCTGGACAGGGTTATGGCTACACCTTC
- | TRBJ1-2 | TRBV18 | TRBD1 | CASSPQLGTGGNYGYTF | TGTGCCAGCTCACCTCAGCTCGGGACAGGGGGCAACTATGGCTACACCTTC
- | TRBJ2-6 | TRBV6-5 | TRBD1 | CAIETGAGANVLTF | TGTGCCATCGAGACAGGGGCTGGGGCCAACGTCCTGACTTTC
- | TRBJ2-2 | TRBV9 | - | CASSPRAGGTGELFF | TGTGCCAGCAGCCCTAGGGCGGGCGGCACCGGGGAGCTGTTTTTT
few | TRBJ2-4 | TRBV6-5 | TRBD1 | CASSYEFGTGRNIQYF | TGTGCCAGCAGTTACGAGTTTGGGACAGGGAGGAACATTCAGTACTTC
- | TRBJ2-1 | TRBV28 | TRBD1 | CASSFLGQGSNEQFF | TGTGCCAGCAGTTTTTTGGGACAGGGGTCCAATGAGCAGTTCTTC
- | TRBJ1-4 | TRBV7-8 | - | CASSLVIGQGRNEKLFF | TGTGCCAGCAGCTTAGTGATTGGGCAGGGCCGAAATGAAAAACTGTTTTTT
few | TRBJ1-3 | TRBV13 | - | CASSSRSSGNTIYF | TGTGCCAGCAGCTCCAGATCCTCTGGAAACACCATATATTTT
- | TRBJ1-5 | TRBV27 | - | CASSLGPGGNQPQHF | TGTGCCAGCAGTTTAGGGCCAGGGGGCAATCAGCCCCAGCATTTT
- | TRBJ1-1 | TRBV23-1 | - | CASSQSRGAAFF | TGCGCCAGCAGTCAATCGCGGGGGGCGGCTTTCTTT
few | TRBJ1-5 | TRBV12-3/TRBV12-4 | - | CASSQGNQPQHF | TGTGCCAGCAGTCAGGGAAATCAGCCCCAGCATTTT
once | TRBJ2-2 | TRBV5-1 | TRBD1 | CASTPGQGNTGELFF | TGCGCCAGCACCCCGGGACAGGGTAACACCGGGGAGCTGTTTTTT
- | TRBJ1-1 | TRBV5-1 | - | CASSFLLGQGRMNTEAFF | TGCGCCAGCAGCTTCCTGCTCGGGCAGGGGAGAATGAACACTGAAGCTTTCTTT
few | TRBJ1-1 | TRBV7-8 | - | CASSYHRGTEAFF | TGTGCCAGCAGCTACCACCGGGGGACTGAAGCTTTCTTT
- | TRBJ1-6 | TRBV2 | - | CASLRELFNSPLHF | TGTGCCAGCTTGAGGGAACTCTTTAATTCACCCCTCCACTTT
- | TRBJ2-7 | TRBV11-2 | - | CASSFEVGGQYF | TGTGCCAGCAGCTTTGAGGTCGGAGGGCAGTACTTC
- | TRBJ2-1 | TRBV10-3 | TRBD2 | CAIRTQAGSYNEQFF | TGTGCCATCAGAACCCAAGCGGGGTCCTACAATGAGCAGTTCTTC
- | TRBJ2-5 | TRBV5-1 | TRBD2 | CASSSGTSGETQYF | TGCGCCAGCAGCTCCGGGACTAGCGGTGAGACCCAGTACTTC
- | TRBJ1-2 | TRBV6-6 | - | CASSYSSGPTRGYTF | TGTGCCAGCAGTTACTCGTCAGGGCCGACACGGGGCTACACCTTC
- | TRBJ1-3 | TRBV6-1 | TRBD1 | CASSTGGSSGNTIYF | TGTGCCAGCAGTACAGGGGGATCCTCTGGAAACACCATATATTTT
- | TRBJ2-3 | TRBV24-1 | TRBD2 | CATSDSRLAGGTDTQYF | TGTGCCACCAGTGATTCACGACTAGCGGGGGGAACGGATACGCAGTATTTT
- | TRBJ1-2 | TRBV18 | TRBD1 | CASLTTGNYGYTF | TGTGCCAGCCTTACGACAGGGAACTATGGCTACACCTTC
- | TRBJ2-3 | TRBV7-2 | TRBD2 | CASSSGLAGAPDTQYF | TGTGCCAGCAGCTCGGGACTAGCGGGGGCTCCAGATACGCAGTATTTT
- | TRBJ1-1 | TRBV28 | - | CASRGGGRTTEAFF | TGTGCCAGCAGGGGTGGAGGTCGGACCACTGAAGCTTTCTTT